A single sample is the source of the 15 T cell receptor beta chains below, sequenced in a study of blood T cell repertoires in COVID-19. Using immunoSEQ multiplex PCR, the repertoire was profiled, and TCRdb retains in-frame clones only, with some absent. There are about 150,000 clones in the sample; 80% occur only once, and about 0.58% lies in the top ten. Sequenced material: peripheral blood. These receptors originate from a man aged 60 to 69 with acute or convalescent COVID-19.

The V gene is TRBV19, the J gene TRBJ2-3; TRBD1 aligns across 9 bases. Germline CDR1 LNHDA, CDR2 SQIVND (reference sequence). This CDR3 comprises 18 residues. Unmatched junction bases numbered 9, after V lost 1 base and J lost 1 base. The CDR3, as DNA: TGTGCCAGTAGTATAGTCGGACAGGGGATCCCTGGCACAGATACGCAGTATTTT. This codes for CASSIVGQGIPGTDTQYF.

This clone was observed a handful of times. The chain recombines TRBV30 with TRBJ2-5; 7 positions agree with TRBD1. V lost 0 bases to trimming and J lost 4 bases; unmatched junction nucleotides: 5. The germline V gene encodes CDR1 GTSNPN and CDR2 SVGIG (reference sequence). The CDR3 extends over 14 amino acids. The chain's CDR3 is CAWSVRGRRETQYF. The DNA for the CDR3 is TGTGCCTGGAGTGTAAGGGGGCGGCGAGAGACCCAGTACTTC.

The CDR3 bases are TGCGCCAGCAGCCAAGAAGGGGGCAAAACCGGGGAGCTGTTTTTT. Encoded protein: CASSQEGGKTGELFF. The rearrangement links TRBV4-3 to TRBJ2-2; 7 bases are a match to TRBD1. With 0 bases clipped from V and 5 bases from J, the junction kept 3 bases outside the gene matches. Germline lookup yields CDR1 LGHNA and CDR2 YSLEER. The CDR3 consists of 15 residues.

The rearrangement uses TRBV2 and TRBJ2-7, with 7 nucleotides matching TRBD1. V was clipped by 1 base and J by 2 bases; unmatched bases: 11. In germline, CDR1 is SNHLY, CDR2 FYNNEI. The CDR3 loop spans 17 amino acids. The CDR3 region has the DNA TGTGCCAGCAGTGAAGGGCCCTACGAGGGGACAGCCTACGAGCAGTACTTC. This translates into CASSEGPYEGTAYEQYF.

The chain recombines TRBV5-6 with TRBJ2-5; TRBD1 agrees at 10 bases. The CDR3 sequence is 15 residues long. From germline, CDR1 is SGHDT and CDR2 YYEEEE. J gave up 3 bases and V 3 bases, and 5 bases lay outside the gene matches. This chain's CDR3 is CASSSRDRGEETQYF. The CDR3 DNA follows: TGTGCCAGCAGCTCCCGGGACAGGGGAGAAGAGACCCAGTACTTC.

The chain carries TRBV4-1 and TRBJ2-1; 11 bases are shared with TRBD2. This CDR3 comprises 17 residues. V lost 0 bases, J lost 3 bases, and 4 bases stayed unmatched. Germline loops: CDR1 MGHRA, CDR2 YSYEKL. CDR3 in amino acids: CASSQDSGTSGYNEQFF. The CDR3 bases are TGCGCCAGCAGCCAAGATTCCGGGACTAGCGGCTACAATGAGCAGTTCTTC.

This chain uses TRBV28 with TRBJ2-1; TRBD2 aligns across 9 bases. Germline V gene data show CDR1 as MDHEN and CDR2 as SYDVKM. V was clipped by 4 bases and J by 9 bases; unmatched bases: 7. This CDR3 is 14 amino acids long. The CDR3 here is CASSSAGGVTEQFF. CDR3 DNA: TGTGCCAGCAGTTCAGCGGGAGGCGTAACTGAGCAGTTCTTC.

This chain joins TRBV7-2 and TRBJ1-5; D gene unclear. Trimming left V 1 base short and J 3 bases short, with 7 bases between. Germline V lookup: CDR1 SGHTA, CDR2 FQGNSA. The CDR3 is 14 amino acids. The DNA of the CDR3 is TGTGCCAGCAGCTTAGTGGGCCTCAATCAGCCCCAGCATTTT. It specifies CASSLVGLNQPQHF.

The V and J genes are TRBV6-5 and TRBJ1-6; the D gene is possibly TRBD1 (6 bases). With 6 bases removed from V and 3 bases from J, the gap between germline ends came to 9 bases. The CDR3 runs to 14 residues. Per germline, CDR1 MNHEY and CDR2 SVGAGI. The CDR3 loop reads CASRGGVYNSPLHF. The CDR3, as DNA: TGTGCCAGCAGAGGGGGGGTCTATAATTCACCCCTCCACTTT.

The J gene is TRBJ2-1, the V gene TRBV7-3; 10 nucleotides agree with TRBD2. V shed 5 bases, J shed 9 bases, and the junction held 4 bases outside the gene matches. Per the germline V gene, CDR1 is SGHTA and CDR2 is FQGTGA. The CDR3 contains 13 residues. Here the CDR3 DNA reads TGTGCCAGCAGCGAAGCGGGAGGGCGTGAGCAGTTCTTC. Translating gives CASSEAGGREQFF.

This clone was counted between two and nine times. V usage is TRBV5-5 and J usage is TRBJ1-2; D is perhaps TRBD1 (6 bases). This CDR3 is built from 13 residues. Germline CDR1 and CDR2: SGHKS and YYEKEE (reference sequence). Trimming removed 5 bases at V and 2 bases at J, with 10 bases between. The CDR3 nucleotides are TGTGCCAGCAGTGTGCAGGGGAACTATGGCTACACCTTC. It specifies CASSVQGNYGYTF.

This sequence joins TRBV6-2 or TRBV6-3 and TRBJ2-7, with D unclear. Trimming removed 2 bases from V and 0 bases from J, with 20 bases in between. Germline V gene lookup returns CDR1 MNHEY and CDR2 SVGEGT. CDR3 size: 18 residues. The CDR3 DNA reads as TGTGCCAGCAGTTACAAAGCTACGACTCCCACCCGCTCCTACGAGCAGTACTTC. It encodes CASSYKATTPTRSYEQYF.

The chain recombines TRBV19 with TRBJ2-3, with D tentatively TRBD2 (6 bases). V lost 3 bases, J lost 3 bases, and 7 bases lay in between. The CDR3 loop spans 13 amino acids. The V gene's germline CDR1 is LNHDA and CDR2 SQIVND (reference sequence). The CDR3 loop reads CASSIGGTDTQYF. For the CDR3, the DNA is TGTGCCAGTAGTATTGGGGGGACAGATACGCAGTATTTT.

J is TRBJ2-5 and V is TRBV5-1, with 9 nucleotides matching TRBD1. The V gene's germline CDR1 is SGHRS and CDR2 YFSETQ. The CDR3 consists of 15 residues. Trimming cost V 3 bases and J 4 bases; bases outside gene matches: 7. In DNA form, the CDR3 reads TGCGCCAGCAGCTCGCAAAACAGGGGGCGAGAGACCCAGTACTTC. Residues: CASSSQNRGRETQYF.

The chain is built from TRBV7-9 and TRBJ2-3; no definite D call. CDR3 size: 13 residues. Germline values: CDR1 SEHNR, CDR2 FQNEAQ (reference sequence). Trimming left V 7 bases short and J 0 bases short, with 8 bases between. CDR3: CASKASSTDTQYF. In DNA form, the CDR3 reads TGTGCCAGCAAAGCCTCTAGCACAGATACGCAGTATTTT.